This T cell receptor (beta chain) was found in a study of blood T cells in healthy people across ages. Study-wide points: PBMCs were not sorted, which prevented a conclusive comparison of naive versus antigen-experienced cells.

A J-beta primer mix and a sample-barcoded 5' primer were used in a second PCR of roughly 6 to 11 cycles. Each sample provided no less than 2.5 million CDR3-containing paired-end reads. TCRdb re-called the 5' RACE reads through MiXCR, storing one row per CDR3 protein. This sample has over 1,300,000 distinct CDR3 sequences, with 59% found just once. As concerns this clonotype: The antigen remains unidentified. Given the absence of the conserved phenylalanine or tryptophan at the CDR3 end, a read error is likely.

Trimming removed 1 base from V and 4 bases from J, with 17 bases in between. Germline-derived CDR1 and CDR2 are LGHNA and YNFKEQ. This CDR3 spans 16 amino acids. The chain recombines TRBV4-2 with TRBJ2-7; weak D call: TRBD1 (5 bases). This sequence was found in a man aged 18 to 30 in good health. Sequencing was done on a sample of blood. The CDR3 nucleotides read TGTGCCAGCAGCCAAGTTATCGGGCAGGGAAGTTACGAGCAGTACTGC. Its protein is CASSQVIGQGSYEQYC.